This record looks at one TCR beta chain sequence and its context. The PCR had 60 Vbeta and 13 Jbeta primers. Clones were read by immunoSEQ multiplex PCR, and TCRdb kept only the in-frame ones, dropping some. The sample has about 170,000 clones; around 86% are singletons. This record comes from a study of cytomegalovirus exposure and HLA in healthy donors. V lost 2 bases and J lost 6; bases outside the gene matches: 8. This CDR3 has 16 amino acids. The germline CDR1 and CDR2 sequences are SGHDT and YYEEEE. The clonotype was recovered from a male donor in good health and CMV-seronegative. This chain connects TRBV5-6 to TRBJ2-3; 11 nucleotides agree with TRBD1. The source material was PBMCs. CDR3 amino acids: CASSFPGQGGSDTQYF. The DNA for the CDR3 is TGTGCCAGCAGCTTCCCGGGACAGGGGGGGTCGGATACGCAGTATTTT.